This T cell receptor beta chain was obtained from a study of immune cell composition in non-small cell lung cancer. V shed 6 bases, J shed 0 bases, and the junction held 8 bases outside the gene matches. This CDR3 has 18 residues. Looked up from germline, CDR1 is SGHTA and CDR2 is FQGNSA. Profiled with immunoSEQ multiplex PCR; TCRdb holds only in-frame clones, not every one. This sample has roughly 1,800 clones, with 70% to 80% found just once. The J gene is TRBJ2-6, the V gene TRBV7-2; 10 bases agree with TRBD2. This receptor was identified in a human donor with non-small cell lung cancer. Specimen: lung tumor tissue. The DNA of the CDR3 is TGTGCCAGCAGGGCAGCGGGGGGGAGGGTCTCTGGGGCCAACGTCCTGACTTTC. Protein product: CASRAAGGRVSGANVLTF.